The clone carrying this T cell receptor beta chain was seen a few times. This sample is drawn from a study of T cell responses to AZD1222 COVID-19 vaccine. From germline, CDR1 is DFQATT and CDR2 SNEGSKA (reference sequence). V was clipped by 4 bases and J by 7 bases, with 10 bases between them. The CDR3 length is 11 residues. Clones were read by immunoSEQ multiplex PCR, and TCRdb kept only the in-frame ones, dropping some. The table records some 130,000 clones, roughly 89% of them present only once. The sequence came from an adult in good health. Sequences were derived from peripheral blood, sampled on day 0 of AZD1222 vaccination. The V and J genes are TRBV20-1 and TRBJ1-2; D not resolved. DNA for the CDR3: TGCAGTGCTATGGGAGGTAGTGGCTACACCTTC. This gives the protein CSAMGGSGYTF.